This TCR beta chain was identified during a study of blood T cell repertoires in COVID-19 (dated by TCRdb to about 2020). Background on the whole study: Collaborator samples came from the United States, Italy and Spain and covered acute and convalescent phases of COVID-19. The prospective study material was composed of cDNA or gDNA derived from T cells, B-cell-depleted T cells, or PBMCs. Deeply sampled blood TCRbeta repertoires from subjects exposed to, actively infected with, or recovered from COVID-19 were included in the dataset. The repertoires were released in a freely available public database intended as a resource for research on the immune response to SARS-CoV-2. The samples were drawn from two sources: the first 160 participants of the ongoing ImmuneRACE study, and 950 to 1,500 subjects contributed by 6 global collaborators. Sample metadata almost always included a de-identified subject ID, COVID-19 status, age in years and sex. Where available, HLA class I and class II types were taken from metadata supplied by the sample provider and were not determined by assay-based typing. Paper-wide results and their limitations: How much clinical and demographic metadata was included differed by source and by participant, and the metadata was provided uncurated.

One collaborating source in Seattle enrolled patients during active infection and followed them longitudinally through the course of disease. The collaborating institutions used their own protocols to collect whole blood in K2EDTA tubes. For TCRbeta analysis, collaborator samples were shipped as frozen whole blood, as isolated PBMCs, or as DNA extracted from either sample type. Remarks on this clone: This clone's antigen is unknown. The input lacks base qualities; no much larger clone sits a single base away.

TCRbeta CDR3 regions were amplified from genomic DNA by means of the immunoSEQ Assay, a bias-controlled multiplex PCR. Under the source paper's analysis protocol: The number of nucleated cells in each sample was estimated by amplification of reference gene primers within the assay. To quantify the absolute abundance of each unique TCRbeta CDR3 rearrangement, sequence reads were collapsed and filtered. For each sample, productive Simpson clonality was calculated as the square root of Simpson's diversity index across productive rearrangements. Imported from immuneACCESS, the table was reduced by TCRdb to in-frame sequences with V and J called. These copies leave out some clones; in studies compared against another copy, an unresolved V gene accounts for under half, and the cause of the remainder is not known. V and J calls and clone size come straight from that table; D and trimming were deduced from the DNA. This sample has a few hundred thousand clones in its table, and roughly 90% of those were observed once. Together, the top ten hold under 3.5% of the sample.

Including the terminal cysteine and phenylalanine, the CDR3 comprises 14 residues. Only the CDR3 DNA stays, 42 bases, in frame from base 1. Trimming leaves V shorter by 3 bases and J shorter by 5 bases, with the junction holding 4 bases beyond the gene matches. The germline V gene sets CDR1 to SGHVS and CDR2 to FQNEAQ. The sequenced sample consisted of peripheral blood. This sequence uses TRBV7-8 and TRBJ1-5, with 7 bases matching TRBD1. This clonotype originated in a woman in her twenties or thirties with COVID-19, enrolled during active disease. For the CDR3, the sequence is CASSLVGTDQPQHF. The DNA sequence follows: TGTGCCAGCAGCTTGGTCGGGACAGATCAGCCCCAGCATTTT.